This TCR beta chain was captured by sequencing in a study of blood T cell repertoires in COVID-19. About the study: Acute and convalescent COVID-19 specimens originated in the United States, Italy and Spain.

Sequenced by immunoSEQ multiplex PCR; TCRdb stores in-frame clones only, minus some. The sample shows some 230,000 clones, roughly nine tenths of them seen only once. The germline V and J ends were trimmed by 0 bases and 12 bases, with 21 bases remaining between them. Germline CDR1 reads WNHNN; CDR2 reads SYGVQD (reference sequence). The CDR3 extends over 15 amino acids. The sequence was collected from a woman between 18 and 29 years old in a cohort exposed to, infected with or recovered from COVID-19 (not recorded which). The sample comprised PBMCs or T cells enriched from blood (not recorded which). The rearrangement uses TRBV10-1 and TRBJ2-7; a weak D match, TRBD1 (6 bases). CDR3 in amino acids: CASSESGTRPSTAYF. The CDR3 DNA is TGCGCCAGCAGTGAGTCCGGGACACGGCCCTCAACGGCGTACTTC.